This TCR beta chain was recorded in a study of HIV-infected patients and healthy controls. All unsorted peripheral T cells were captured because whole blood was used without fractionation. Reverse transcription used 500 to 550 ng RNA and constant-region primers for alpha and beta. Alpha and beta chain libraries were made separately by chain-specific third strand synthesis with multiplexing indices. TCRdb fed the 5' RACE reads into MiXCR, producing one record per CDR3 protein. The sample contains 7,000 to 8,500 distinct CDR3 sequences, roughly 7.4% of which appear only once. This clonotype has more than one count but fewer than ten. The CDR3 sequence is 17 residues long. Germline lookup yields CDR1 KGHDR and CDR2 SFDVKD. V gave up 3 bases and J gave up 5 bases; unmatched junction bases: 13.

The source was blood, collected before antiretroviral therapy. The TCR originated in an adult with HIV infection. V usage is TRBV24-1 and J usage is TRBJ1-2, with 8 bases lining up with TRBD1. The CDR3 here is CATSDSRQGMKGYGYTF. The CDR3, as DNA: TGTGCCACCAGTGATAGCCGACAGGGGATGAAAGGTTATGGCTACACCTTC.